The 8 T cell receptor beta chains below come from one sample, sequenced in a study of blood T cell repertoires in COVID-19. Assay used: immunoSEQ multiplex PCR; TCRdb lists only in-frame clones, some missing. This sample carries about 150,000 clones, around 79% of them seen once, and the ten largest clones take around 1.7%. Sequenced material: peripheral blood. These receptors originate from a man older than 75 with acute or convalescent COVID-19.

The V gene is TRBV7-9, the J gene TRBJ2-7, with 10 bases identical to TRBD1. The CDR3 has 14 residues. Germline lookup yields CDR1 SEHNR and CDR2 FQNEAQ (reference sequence). Losses at the gene ends were 6 bases for V and 5 bases for J; bases not matched to a gene: 7. The CDR3 spells CASRDDRGLNEQYV. The CDR3 region has the DNA TGTGCCAGCAGGGATGACAGGGGGCTGAACGAGCAGTACGTC.

The chain is built from TRBV24-1 and TRBJ2-5; 8 bases fit TRBD1. CDR3 length: 15 residues. Trimming cost V 1 base and J 6 bases; bases outside gene matches: 6. The V gene's germline CDR1 is KGHDR and CDR2 SFDVKD. The CDR3 reads CATSDFGRGLKTQYF. Written as DNA, the CDR3 is TGTGCCACCAGTGATTTTGGCAGGGGGCTAAAGACCCAGTACTTC.

The chain has TRBV6-6 and TRBJ2-1, with 9 bases fitting TRBD2. V shed 5 bases, J shed 2 bases, and the junction held 13 bases outside the gene matches. The CDR3 is made up of 18 amino acids. Per the germline V gene, CDR1 is MNHNY and CDR2 is SVGAGI (reference sequence). CDR3 sequence reads: CASSPRVGGGGAYNEQFF. The CDR3, as DNA: TGTGCCAGCAGTCCTAGGGTTGGAGGCGGGGGGGCCTACAATGAGCAGTTCTTC.

J is TRBJ1-4 and V is TRBV27; the D gene is possibly TRBD1 (6 bases). This CDR3 has 14 residues. With 10 bases removed from V and 7 bases from J, the gap between germline ends came to 19 bases. Germline V CDR1 and CDR2: MNHEY, SMNVEV (reference sequence). The CDR3 is CATNKGGVGEKLFF. Here the CDR3 DNA reads TGTGCCACCAATAAAGGGGGGGTAGGTGAAAAACTGTTTTTT.

The CDR3 protein is CASSAGGTGGQPQHF. The DNA for the CDR3 is TGTGCCAGTAGTGCGGGTGGGACAGGGGGACAGCCCCAGCATTTT. This chain links TRBV19 with TRBJ1-5; TRBD1 aligns across 11 bases. Trimming cost V 5 bases and J 7 bases; bases outside gene matches: 7. Germline CDR1 reads LNHDA; CDR2 reads SQIVND (reference sequence). The CDR3 contains 15 residues.

The chain carries TRBV7-2 and TRBJ1-3, with a weak D call TRBD1 (5 bases). Trimming took 1 base from V and 2 from J, leaving 9 bases between them. Germline CDR1 is SGHTA and CDR2 is FQGNSA. The CDR3 has 15 amino acids. DNA for the CDR3: TGTGCCAGCAGCTTAGAAGGGGCACCTGGAAACACCATATATTTT. It yields the protein CASSLEGAPGNTIYF.

For the CDR3, the DNA is TGTGCCAGTAGTGCAGGACAGGAACTCTACAATGAGCAGTTCTTC. This sequence encodes CASSAGQELYNEQFF. The chain uses TRBV19 and TRBJ2-1; 7 positions agree with TRBD1. The J segment lost 3 bases and the V segment lost 5 bases, leaving 7 bases of the junction unmatched. The CDR3 extends over 15 amino acids. Germline V CDR1 and CDR2: LNHDA, SQIVND (reference sequence).

CDR3 amino acids: CASSLGGAGANVLTF. DNA for the CDR3: TGTGCCAGCAGCTTAGGGGGGGCTGGGGCCAACGTCCTGACTTTC. The V and J genes are TRBV7-2 and TRBJ2-6; a possible D gene is TRBD2 (6 bases). Germline V lookup: CDR1 SGHTA, CDR2 FQGNSA. V shed 1 base and J shed 2 bases, with 6 bases lying between them. The CDR3 extends over 15 amino acids. The variable domain in full, completed from reference TRBV7-2 and TRBJ2-6, reads GAGVSQSPSNKVTEKGKDVELRCDPISGHTALYWYRQSLGQGLEFLIYFQGNSAPDKSGLPSDRFSAERTGGSVSTLTIQRTQQEDSAVYLCASSLGGAGANVLTFGAGSRLTVL.